The entry below gives a single T cell receptor (beta chain) sequence along with its context. The antigen it binds to is not known. It has no much larger one-base neighbor in the sample; base qualities were not kept. The entry originates in a study of blood T cell repertoires in COVID-19 (dated by TCRdb to 2019 to 2021). Some background on the complete study: The collaborator samples originated in the United States, Italy and Spain and spanned the acute and convalescent phases of COVID-19. Deeply sampled blood TCRbeta repertoires from subjects exposed to, actively infected with, or recovered from COVID-19 were included in the dataset. The sample metadata nearly always contained a de-identified subject ID, COVID-19 status, age in years and sex. A freely available public database, intended as a resource for researchers studying the immune response to SARS-CoV-2, is where the repertoires were released. Samples came from the ongoing ImmuneRACE study (first 160 participants) plus 1,254 subjects from 6 global collaborators. HLA class I and class II types, where available, came from metadata supplied by the sample provider rather than from assay-based typing. The material from the prospective study consisted of cDNA or gDNA derived from T cells, B-cell-depleted T cells, or PBMCs. What the authors observed across the whole study: The quantity of clinical and demographic metadata differed by source and by participant and was supplied without curation.

The germline V gene provides CDR1 SNHLY and CDR2 FYNNEI. The CDR3 runs 16 residues from the cysteine to the phenylalanine. Kept here is only the CDR3 DNA, which spans 48 bases and is read in frame from base 1. V drops 6 bases and J drops 2 bases, leaving 18 bases in between. TCRbeta CDR3 regions were amplified from genomic DNA using the immunoSEQ Assay, a bias-controlled multiplex PCR. In the authors' own workflow: Within the assay, amplification of reference gene primers was used to estimate how many nucleated cells each sample contained. To quantify the absolute abundance of each unique TCRbeta CDR3 rearrangement, sequence reads were collapsed and filtered. For each sample, productive Simpson clonality was calculated as the square root of Simpson's diversity index over productive rearrangements. In its TCRdb copy, this immuneACCESS table keeps in-frame sequences only and misses some clones. Where compared with another copy, unresolved V genes explain less than half of these, and the others have no known cause. V and J calls and clone size are those listed in that table; D and trimming were worked out from the DNA. The sample data list some 110,000 clones, and approximately 80% of these were observed just once. More than 30% of the sample rests with the top ten.

Whole blood was collected in K2EDTA tubes by collaborating institutions according to the institutions' own protocols. For TCRbeta analysis, collaborators shipped samples in one of three forms: frozen whole blood, isolated PBMCs, or DNA extracted from either of those sample types. The chain was built from TRBV2 and TRBJ2-3, with the D gene not clear enough to name. This receptor was obtained from a man at least 80 years old with acute or convalescent COVID-19. Sequenced sample: peripheral blood. The CDR3 region: CASSQKASDFTDTQYF. The nucleotide sequence is TGTGCCAGCAGCCAAAAGGCGAGCGACTTCACAGATACGCAGTATTTT. Where the CDR3 stops, the reference TRBV2 and TRBJ2-3 genes take over; the full variable domain is EPEVTQTPSHQVTQMGQEVILRCVPISNHLYFYWYRQILGQKVEFLVSFYNNEISEKSEIFDDQFSVERPDGSNFTLKIRSTKLEDSAMYFCASSQKASDFTDTQYFGPGTRLTVL.